This T cell receptor (beta chain) was identified during a study of tumor-infiltrating lymphocytes in primary liver carcinoma. Unsorted whole blood supplied the RNA, and germline DNA was extracted too. Production of TCR beta cDNA used approximately 480 ng total RNA together with a constant-region primer. TCR beta libraries came from three nested multiplex PCR rounds using slightly modified ARM-PCR. Amplification in the first two PCR rounds was performed using TRBV1-TRBV30 forward primers and a C-beta reverse primer for 10 cycles each. TCRdb reprocessed the multiplex PCR reads via MiXCR and lists one record per CDR3 protein. The sample lists a few hundred thousand distinct CDR3 sequences, nearly 60% seen once, with 17% in the top ten. To note about this clonotype: One end of the junction varies from germline; a read error may be responsible.

The CDR3 runs 12 residues. The V call is TRBV12-3 or TRBV12-4, the J call TRBJ2-1; D is possibly TRBD2 (5 bases). The receptor was isolated from a woman aged 25 to 39 with primary liver carcinoma and hepatitis B virus infection. Material: peripheral blood. The CDR3 sequence is CASSRGFNERFF. CDR3 nucleotide sequence: TGTGCCAGCAGTCGAGGGTTCAATGAGCGGTTCTTC.